The 14 T cell receptor beta chains presented below share a single source sample, sequenced in a study of T-cell memory formation after mild COVID-19. From the 5' RACE reads, TCRdb called clonotypes with MiXCR, one entry per CDR3 protein. Counted here are about 390,000 distinct CDR3 sequences, around a sixth occurring once; the ten biggest clones make up 20% to 25%. Sample: PBMCs or a T cell subset sorted from them (not recorded which). The source of these receptors is a man younger than 35 who had mild COVID-19 (a few samples of this study predate the infection). Cell type and time point are not known.

The chain couples TRBV28 to TRBJ2-5; D is perhaps TRBD2 (6 bases). V was shortened by 3 bases and J by 2 bases, with 16 bases between the two germline ends. This CDR3 spans 16 amino acids. Germline CDR1 and CDR2: MDHEN and SYDVKM. The DNA for the CDR3 is TGTGCCAGCAGTTTGGGACTCGCATGGACACAAGAGACCCAGTACTTC. Its protein is CASSLGLAWTQETQYF.

The chain employs TRBV2 and TRBJ2-7; a weak D match, TRBD1 (6 bases). The CDR3 has 12 residues. The V end was cut by 8 bases, the J end by 5 bases, with 13 bases between. The germline V gene encodes CDR1 SNHLY and CDR2 FYNNEI. CDR3 nucleotide sequence: TGTGCCAGCGCTAGACAGGACCACGAGCAGTACTTC. Amino acid sequence: CASARQDHEQYF.

The chain recombines TRBV5-1 with TRBJ2-2, with TRBD1 matching 8 bases. CDR1 and CDR2 from the germline V gene are SGHRS and YFSETQ. CDR3 length: 16 amino acids. The V gene end was trimmed by 4 bases and the J gene end by 4 bases; junction bases not matched to a gene: 9. CDR3 nucleotide sequence: TGCGCCAGCAGCAGACCCGGACAGGGCGCCACCGGGGAGCTGTTTTTT. It codes for CASSRPGQGATGELFF.

This rearrangement joins TRBV20-1 to TRBJ2-7; the D call may be TRBD1 or TRBD2 (6 bases each). The V gene lost 4 bases and the J gene lost 7 bases, with 20 bases spanning the gap. This CDR3 region has 14 residues. CDR1 and CDR2 (germline): DFQATT, SNEGSKA (reference sequence). CDR3 DNA: TGCAGTGCTAAAGGGGGGCCTGTGACGGGAGAGCAGTACGTC. Translation gives CSAKGGPVTGEQYV.

This clonotype was recorded only once. V and J are TRBV7-8 and TRBJ1-2, with 7 bases matching TRBD1. The germline V gene encodes CDR1 SGHVS and CDR2 FQNEAQ. The CDR3 extends over 14 amino acids. The trim removed 3 bases at V and 4 bases at J, leaving 5 bases unmatched. Here the CDR3 DNA reads TGTGCCAGCAGCTTGGGGGACAGTCCCTATGGCTACACCTTC. It specifies CASSLGDSPYGYTF. Supplemented by reference TRBV7-8 and TRBJ1-2, the full variable domain reads GAGVSQSPRYKVAKRGQDVALRCDPISGHVSLFWYQQALGQGPEFLTYFQNEAQLDKSGLPSDRFFAERPEGSVSTLKIQRTQQEDSAVYLCASSLGDSPYGYTFGSGTRLTVV.

The chain has TRBV6-2 or TRBV6-3 and TRBJ2-7; D may be TRBD1 or TRBD2 (6 bases each). V dropped 6 bases and J dropped 2 bases, with 11 bases sitting between them. The CDR3 loop spans 13 amino acids. Germline CDR1 and CDR2: MNHEY and SVGEGT. The CDR3 reads CASRQGLPYEQYV. The CDR3 nucleotides are TGTGCCAGCAGACAGGGACTTCCCTACGAGCAGTACGTC.

The table lists this clonotype with many counts. V is TRBV4-3 and J is TRBJ2-3; 8 bases map to TRBD2. Losses at the gene ends were 0 bases for V and 2 bases for J; bases not matched to a gene: 16. CDR3 length equals 20 residues. Germline V gene lookup returns CDR1 LGHNA and CDR2 YSLEER. The CDR3 spells CASSQDRFGAGETLTDTQYF. CDR3 nucleotides: TGCGCCAGCAGCCAAGATAGGTTTGGAGCGGGGGAAACCCTCACAGATACGCAGTATTTT.

This clonotype was seen more than once but under ten times. The gene calls are TRBV7-9 and TRBJ2-1; D possibly corresponds to TRBD1 (6 bases). CDR3 length equals 15 residues. The germline gives CDR1 SEHNR, CDR2 FQNEAQ (reference sequence). With 1 base removed from V and 10 bases from J, the gap between germline ends came to 17 bases. The DNA for the CDR3 is TGTGCCAGCAGCTTAGGACAGGTGGCGGGTGACGAGCAGTTCTTC. Translation gives CASSLGQVAGDEQFF.

This clonotype was found many times. In DNA form, the CDR3 reads TGCGCCAGCAGCCAAACAGGGAAGTCACCCCTCCACTTT. Translation: CASSQTGKSPLHF. This chain connects TRBV4-3 to TRBJ1-6, with TRBD1 as a possible D gene (6 bases). In germline, CDR1 is LGHNA, CDR2 YSLEER. The CDR3 is 13 residues long. Trimming pared 2 bases from V and 10 bases from J, leaving 9 bases between.

In this sample, this clonotype turned up a few times. This sequence joins TRBV5-1 and TRBJ2-5; D is unresolved. This CDR3 has 15 amino acids. Trimming pared 2 bases from V and 5 bases from J, leaving 16 bases between. Germline CDR1 and CDR2: SGHRS and YFSETQ. CDR3 in DNA: TGCGCCAGCAGCTTATGGTATCTCTTAGGGGAGACCCAGTACTTC. Its protein is CASSLWYLLGETQYF.

This clonotype was detected only a few times. V and J are TRBV7-9 and TRBJ2-7, with D possibly TRBD1 on 6 matching bases. V gave up 6 bases and J gave up 6 bases, with 18 bases separating them. The CDR3 spans 14 residues. CDR1 and CDR2 (germline): SEHNR, FQNEAQ (reference sequence). The CDR3 protein is CASSQGQGWSEQYF. In DNA, the CDR3 is TGTGCCAGCAGTCAGGGGCAGGGGTGGTCCGAGCAGTACTTC.

The chain joins TRBV11-2 to TRBJ2-1, with 16 nucleotides matching TRBD2. Germline CDR1 SGHAT, CDR2 FQNNGV. The V segment lost 5 bases and the J segment 8 bases; nucleotides outside the gene matches: 6. The CDR3 spans 16 residues. CDR3 coding DNA: TGTGCCAGCAGCCAGGGGACTAGCGGGGGGGCAGATGAGCAGTTCTTC. It specifies CASSQGTSGGADEQFF.

In this sample, this clonotype turned up many times. The chain has TRBV12-3 or TRBV12-4 and TRBJ2-7; D not resolved. CDR3 length equals 14 residues. V was pared by 5 bases and J by 4 bases, with 15 bases between. CDR3 bases: TGTGCCAGCAGTGACACGTCTCCTAGTTACGAGCAGTACTTC. Translating gives CASSDTSPSYEQYF.

This clonotype was counted a few times. The chain uses TRBV28 and TRBJ1-5; D unresolved. V was clipped by 3 bases and J by 2 bases, with 5 bases between them. From germline, CDR1 is MDHEN and CDR2 SYDVKM. This CDR3 has 13 residues. The DNA of the CDR3 is TGTGCCAGCAGTTTTGTGGGCAATCAGCCCCAGCATTTT. Its translation is CASSFVGNQPQHF.